This entry lists 5 T cell receptor beta chains sequenced from one sample in a study of Graves' ophthalmopathy and Graves' hyperthyroidism. Beta-chain TCR CDR3 regions were amplified from RNA transcripts. HTBI primers primed a first-round RT-PCR, and a second-round multiplex PCR followed. TCRdb analysed the multiplex PCR reads with MiXCR anew, one entry per CDR3 protein. Here the sample spans over a million distinct CDR3 sequences, less than 45% being singletons. The sample taken for sequencing was peripheral blood or thyroid tissue (not recorded which). These receptors were taken from an adult man with Graves' hyperthyroidism.

The J gene is TRBJ2-5, the V gene TRBV29-1, with D possibly called TRBD1 or TRBD2 (6 bases each). There are 14 residues in the CDR3. V gave up 8 bases and J gave up 4 bases, with 20 bases separating them. From germline, CDR1 is SQVTM and CDR2 ANQGSEA. The CDR3 protein is CSIRGAVIPETQYF. Written as DNA, the CDR3 is TGCAGCATTAGGGGGGCAGTGATCCCAGAGACCCAGTACTTC.

The sample holds many counts of this clonotype. The CDR3 here is CASSGEGWDTQYF. DNA of the CDR3: TGTGCCAGCAGCGGGGAGGGGTGGGATACGCAGTATTTT. V is TRBV7-2 and J is TRBJ2-3, with 7 bases fitting TRBD2. With V trimmed by 5 bases and J by 6 bases, 5 bases remained unmatched. Germline V gene sequence: CDR1 SGHTA, CDR2 FQGNSA. The CDR3 runs 13 residues. The variable domain in full, completed from reference TRBV7-2 and TRBJ2-3, reads GAGVSQSPSNKVTEKGKDVELRCDPISGHTALYWYRQSLGQGLEFLIYFQGNSAPDKSGLPSDRFSAERTGGSVSTLTIQRTQQEDSAVYLCASSGEGWDTQYFGPGTRLTVL.

V is TRBV7-8 and J is TRBJ2-6; D might be TRBD1 or TRBD2, each matching 5 bases. V gave up 2 bases and J gave up 2 bases, with 10 bases separating them. There are 16 residues in the CDR3. Per germline, CDR1 SGHVS and CDR2 FQNEAQ. CDR3 coding DNA: TGTGCCAGCAGCTTACGGGGCTCTGCTGGGGCCAACGTCCTGACTTTC. Its protein is CASSLRGSAGANVLTF.

There are many counts of this clonotype. The chain joins TRBV29-1 to TRBJ1-4; a weak D match, TRBD1 (6 bases). The V gene's germline CDR1 is SQVTM and CDR2 ANQGSEA. The length of the CDR3 is 15 residues. Trimming shortened V by 4 bases and J by 2 bases, and 14 bases separated the two germline ends. The DNA for the CDR3 is TGCAGCGTTGCAAGAGGAGGGGGTACTAATGAAAAACTGTTTTTT. This codes for CSVARGGGTNEKLFF.

The V call is TRBV20-1, the J call TRBJ1-5; D is possibly TRBD1 (6 bases). CDR3 length equals 13 residues. The V gene lost 4 bases and the J gene lost 5 bases, with 12 bases spanning the gap. Germline values: CDR1 DFQATT, CDR2 SNEGSKA (reference sequence). In nucleotides, the CDR3 is TGCAGTGCTAATAGACAGGCTGATCAGCCCCAGCATTTT. This sequence encodes CSANRQADQPQHF.